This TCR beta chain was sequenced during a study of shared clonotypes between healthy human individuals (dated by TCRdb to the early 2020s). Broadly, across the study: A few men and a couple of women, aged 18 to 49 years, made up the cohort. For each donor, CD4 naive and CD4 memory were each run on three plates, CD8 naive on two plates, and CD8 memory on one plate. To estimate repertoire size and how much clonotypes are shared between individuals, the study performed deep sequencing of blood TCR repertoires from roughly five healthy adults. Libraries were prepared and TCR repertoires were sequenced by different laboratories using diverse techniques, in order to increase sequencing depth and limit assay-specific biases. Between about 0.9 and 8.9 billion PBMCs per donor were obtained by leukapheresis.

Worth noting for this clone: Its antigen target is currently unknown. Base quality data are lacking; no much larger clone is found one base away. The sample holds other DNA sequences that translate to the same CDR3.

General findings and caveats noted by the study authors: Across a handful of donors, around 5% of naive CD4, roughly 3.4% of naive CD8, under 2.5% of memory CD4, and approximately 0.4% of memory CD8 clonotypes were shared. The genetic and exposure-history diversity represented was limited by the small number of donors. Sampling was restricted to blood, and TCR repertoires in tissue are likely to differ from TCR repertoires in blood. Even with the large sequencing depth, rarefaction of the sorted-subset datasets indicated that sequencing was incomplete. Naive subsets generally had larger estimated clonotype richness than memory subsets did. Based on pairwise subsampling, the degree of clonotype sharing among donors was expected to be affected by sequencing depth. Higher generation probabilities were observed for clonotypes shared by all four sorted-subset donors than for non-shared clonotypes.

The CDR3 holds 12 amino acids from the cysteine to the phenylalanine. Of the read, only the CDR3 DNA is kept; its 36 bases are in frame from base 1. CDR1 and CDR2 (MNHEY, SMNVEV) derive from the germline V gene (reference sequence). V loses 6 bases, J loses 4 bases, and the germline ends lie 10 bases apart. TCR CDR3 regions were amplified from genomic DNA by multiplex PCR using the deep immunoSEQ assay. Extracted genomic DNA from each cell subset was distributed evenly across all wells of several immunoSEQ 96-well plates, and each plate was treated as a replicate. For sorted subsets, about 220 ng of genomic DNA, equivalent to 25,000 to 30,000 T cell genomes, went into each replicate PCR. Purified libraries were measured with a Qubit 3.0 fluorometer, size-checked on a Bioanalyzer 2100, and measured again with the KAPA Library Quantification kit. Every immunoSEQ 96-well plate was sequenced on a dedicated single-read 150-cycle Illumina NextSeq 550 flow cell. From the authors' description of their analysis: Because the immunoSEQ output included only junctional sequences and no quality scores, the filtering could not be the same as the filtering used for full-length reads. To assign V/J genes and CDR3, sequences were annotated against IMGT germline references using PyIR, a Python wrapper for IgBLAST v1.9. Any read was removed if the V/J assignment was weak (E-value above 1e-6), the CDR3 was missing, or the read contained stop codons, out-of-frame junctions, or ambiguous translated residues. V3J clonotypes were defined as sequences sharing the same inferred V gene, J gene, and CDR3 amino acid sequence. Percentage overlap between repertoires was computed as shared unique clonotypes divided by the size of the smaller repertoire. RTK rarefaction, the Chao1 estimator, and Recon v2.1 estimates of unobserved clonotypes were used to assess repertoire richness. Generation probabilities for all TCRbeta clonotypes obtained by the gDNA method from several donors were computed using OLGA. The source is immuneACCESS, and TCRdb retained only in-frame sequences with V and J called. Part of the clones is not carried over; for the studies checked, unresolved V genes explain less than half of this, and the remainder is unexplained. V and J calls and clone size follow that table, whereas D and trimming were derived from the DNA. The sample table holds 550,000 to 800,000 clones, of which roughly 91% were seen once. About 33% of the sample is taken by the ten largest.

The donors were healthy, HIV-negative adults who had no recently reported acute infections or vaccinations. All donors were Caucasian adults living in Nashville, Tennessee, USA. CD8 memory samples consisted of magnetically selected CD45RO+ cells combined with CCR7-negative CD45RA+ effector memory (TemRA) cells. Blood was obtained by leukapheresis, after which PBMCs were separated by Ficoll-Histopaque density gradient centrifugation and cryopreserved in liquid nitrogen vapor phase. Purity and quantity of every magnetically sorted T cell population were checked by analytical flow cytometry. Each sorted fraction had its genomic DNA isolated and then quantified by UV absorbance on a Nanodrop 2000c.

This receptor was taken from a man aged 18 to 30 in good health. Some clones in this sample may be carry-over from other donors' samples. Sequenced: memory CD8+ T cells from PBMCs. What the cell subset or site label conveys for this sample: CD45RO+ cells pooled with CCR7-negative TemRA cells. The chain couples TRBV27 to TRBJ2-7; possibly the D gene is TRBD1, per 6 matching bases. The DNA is TGTGCCAGCAGCCTCACAGGGTACGAGCAGTACTTC. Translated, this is CASSLTGYEQYF.